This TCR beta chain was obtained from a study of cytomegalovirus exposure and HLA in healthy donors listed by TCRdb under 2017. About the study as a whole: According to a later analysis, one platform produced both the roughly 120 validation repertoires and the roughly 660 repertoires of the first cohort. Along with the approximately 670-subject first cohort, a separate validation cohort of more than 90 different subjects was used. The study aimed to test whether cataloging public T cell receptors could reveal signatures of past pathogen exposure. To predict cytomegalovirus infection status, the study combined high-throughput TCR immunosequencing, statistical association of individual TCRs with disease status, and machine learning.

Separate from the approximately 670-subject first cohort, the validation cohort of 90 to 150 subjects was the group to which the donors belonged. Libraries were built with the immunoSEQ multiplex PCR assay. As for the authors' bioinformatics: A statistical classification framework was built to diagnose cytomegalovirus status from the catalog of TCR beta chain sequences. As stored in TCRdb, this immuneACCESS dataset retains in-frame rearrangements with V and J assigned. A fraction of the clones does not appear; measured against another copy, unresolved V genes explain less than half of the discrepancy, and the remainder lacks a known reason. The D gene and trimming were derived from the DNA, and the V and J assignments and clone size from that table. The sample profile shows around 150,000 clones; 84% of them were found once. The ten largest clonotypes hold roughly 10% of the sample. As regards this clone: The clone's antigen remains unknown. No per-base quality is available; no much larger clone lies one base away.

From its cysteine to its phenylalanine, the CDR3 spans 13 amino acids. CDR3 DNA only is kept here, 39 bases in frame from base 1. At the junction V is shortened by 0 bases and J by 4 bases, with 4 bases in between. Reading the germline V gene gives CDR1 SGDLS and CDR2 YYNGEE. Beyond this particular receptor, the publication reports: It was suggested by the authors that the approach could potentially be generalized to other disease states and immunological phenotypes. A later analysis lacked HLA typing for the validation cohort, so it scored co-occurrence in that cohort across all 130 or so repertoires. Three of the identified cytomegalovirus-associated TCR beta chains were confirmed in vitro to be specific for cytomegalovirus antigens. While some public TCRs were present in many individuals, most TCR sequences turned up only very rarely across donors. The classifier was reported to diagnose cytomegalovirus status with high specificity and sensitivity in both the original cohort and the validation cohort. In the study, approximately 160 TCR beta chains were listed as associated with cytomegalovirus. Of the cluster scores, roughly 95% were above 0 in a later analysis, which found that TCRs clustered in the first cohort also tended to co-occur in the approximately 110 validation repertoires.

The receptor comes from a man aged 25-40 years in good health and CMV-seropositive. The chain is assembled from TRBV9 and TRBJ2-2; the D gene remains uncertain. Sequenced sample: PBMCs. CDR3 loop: CASSVGATGELFF. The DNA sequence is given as TGTGCCAGCAGCGTAGGGGCCACCGGGGAGCTGTTTTTT.